The clone carrying this T cell receptor beta chain occurred many times. This sample is drawn from a study of identical twins. TCRdb reprocessed the 5' RACE reads with MiXCR, giving one entry per CDR3 protein. The repertoire holds about 100,000 distinct CDR3 sequences, with 5.9% as singletons. V was cut by 4 bases and J by 2 bases, with 15 bases left in between. In germline, CDR1 is SGDLS, CDR2 YYNGEE. CDR3 length equals 15 residues. This TCR was sampled from a woman aged 45-59 years in good health. The sample was memory T cells sorted from blood. The rearrangement links TRBV9 to TRBJ2-5; the D is unclear. In nucleotides, the CDR3 is TGTGCCAGCAGCTTCGGAGCTCTGCCGCAAGAGACCCAGTACTTC. Protein sequence: CASSFGALPQETQYF.